This TCR beta chain was sequenced during a study of blood T cell repertoires in COVID-19. The overall study: Sample material is recorded as cDNA or gDNA derived from T cells, B-cell-depleted T cells, or PBMCs.

Original analysis: Amplified reference gene primers provided the basis for estimating nucleated cell counts. The protocol was immunoSEQ multiplex PCR, while the TCRdb copy is restricted to in-frame clones and leaves out a portion. D and trimming come from the DNA, and the V and J calls and clone size come from that table. The table has a few hundred thousand clones, roughly four fifths seen once. The Seattle patients joined while their infection was active and were tracked longitudinally afterward. The CDR3 extends over 15 amino acids. Germline V gives CDR1 LGHDT, CDR2 YNNKEL (reference sequence). The V end was cut by 1 base, the J end by 3 bases, with 13 bases between.

Source material: peripheral blood. This chain connects TRBV3-1 (or the pseudogene TRBV3-2) to TRBJ2-7, with a possible D match to TRBD1 (5 bases). This TCR was sampled from a person aged 65 to 79 with COVID-19, enrolled during active disease. CDR3 in DNA: TGTGCCAGCAGCCAAGGCGCGGATCAGGGCTACGAGCAGTACTTC. This gives the protein CASSQGADQGYEQYF.